This TCR beta chain was recorded in a study of neurological immune-mediated disorders. Study conclusions and caveats: Clinical and MRI features did not associate with the cluster found in multiple sclerosis patients. Across subjects, no CDR3 amino acid sequence appeared in expanded clones of more than one subject, a finding that suggested private repertoires in all groups.

This CDR3 spans 14 amino acids. Per the germline V gene, CDR1 is SGDLS and CDR2 is YYNGEE. V lost 2 bases, J lost 10 bases, and 16 bases lay in between. A 10-nucleotide random UMI tagged transcripts in template-switch 5'RACE cDNA synthesis. Via MiXCR, TCRdb re-called the 5' RACE reads, giving one row per CDR3 protein. The profile shows tens of thousands of distinct CDR3 sequences, around 4.5% of them singletons. Of note for this clonotype: Its matching antigen is unknown.

The rearrangement uses TRBV9 and TRBJ2-1, with D maybe TRBD2 (7 bases). Sequencing was carried out using PBMCs. The receptor was derived from a woman in her sixties or seventies with multiple sclerosis. The DNA for the CDR3 is TGTGCCAGCAGCGTCCGGGGGGCGGGGTCGGAGCAGTTCTTC. It yields the protein CASSVRGAGSEQFF.